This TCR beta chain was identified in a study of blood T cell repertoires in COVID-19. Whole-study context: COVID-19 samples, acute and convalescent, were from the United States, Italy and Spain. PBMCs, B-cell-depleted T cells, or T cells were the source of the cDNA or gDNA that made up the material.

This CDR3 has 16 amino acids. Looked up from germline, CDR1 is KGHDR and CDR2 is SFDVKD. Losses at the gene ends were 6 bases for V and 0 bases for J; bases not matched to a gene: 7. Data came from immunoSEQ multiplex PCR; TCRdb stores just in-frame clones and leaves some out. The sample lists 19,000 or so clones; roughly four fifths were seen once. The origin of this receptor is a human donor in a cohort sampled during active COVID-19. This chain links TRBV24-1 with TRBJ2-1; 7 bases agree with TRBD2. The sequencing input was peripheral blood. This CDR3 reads CATSPLAARSYNEQFF. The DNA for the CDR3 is TGTGCCACCAGTCCCCTAGCGGCCCGCTCCTACAATGAGCAGTTCTTC.